Presented here are 6 T cell receptor beta chains from one specimen sequenced in a study of monozygotic twins with inflammatory bowel disease. TCRdb reanalyzed the 5' RACE reads, giving one entry per CDR3 protein sequence and no DNA. This table holds around 150,000 distinct CDR3 sequences. Source material: blood. The receptors were gathered from a human donor with ulcerative colitis or Crohn's disease, or a healthy co-twin of an affected twin (not recorded which).

V usage is TRBV20-1 and J usage is TRBJ2-1; TCRdb gives TRBD2 as the D gene, but with no DNA this cannot be confirmed. Germline V gives CDR1 DFQATT, CDR2 SNEGSKA (reference sequence). CDR3 size: 15 residues. The CDR3 loop is CSARGGGETYNEQFF.

J is TRBJ2-5 and V is TRBV19. CDR1 and CDR2 from the germline V gene are LNHDA and SQIVND (reference sequence). The CDR3 consists of 12 residues. CDR3 loop: CASSPKGETQYF.

V is TRBV7-6 and J is TRBJ2-2. The CDR3 is 13 residues long. Looked up from germline, CDR1 is SGHVS and CDR2 is FNYEAQ. The CDR3 protein is CASSLVSAGELFF.

This rearrangement joins TRBV11-1 to TRBJ1-3; the TRBD1 assignment by TCRdb is unverifiable without DNA. The germline V gene has CDR1 SGHAT and CDR2 FQDESV (reference sequence). The CDR3 extends over 19 amino acids. The CDR3 spells CASSFFSAGDRGSGNTIYF.

The chain has TRBV21-1 and TRBJ1-6; the TCRdb D gene call, TRBD1, has no DNA to confirm it. TRBV21-1 is recorded as a pseudogene. The CDR3 totals 16 residues. The CDR3 loop reads CASSRSGQGDNSPLHF.

The chain carries TRBV7-7 and TRBJ2-1; with no DNA, the TCRdb D assignment of TRBD2 cannot be verified. Germline V gene lookup returns CDR1 SSHAT and CDR2 FNYEAQ (reference sequence). The CDR3 is made up of 16 amino acids. CDR3 sequence reads: CASSSLLAGGPNEQFF.